This T cell receptor beta chain was recovered during a study of neurological immune-mediated disorders. Study-wide results and limits: The study found no CDR3 amino acid sequences shared by expanded clones across subjects, suggesting private repertoires in all groups.

This clonotype was observed a single time. Antigen specificity is unknown. Between the trimmed V and J ends, which lost 6 bases and 0 bases, there was a span of 20 bases. The CDR3 runs 16 residues. In germline, CDR1 is DFQATT, CDR2 SNEGSKA (reference sequence). The unsorted libraries originated from 2 million PBMCs that had been stored at -80 C. 5'RACE generated cDNA with 10-nucleotide random UMIs. Sequencing runs each yielded over 170 million TCR-beta sequences from 15-18 subjects. TCRdb recomputed calls from the 5' RACE reads with MiXCR, one row per CDR3 protein. This sample has under 60,000 distinct CDR3 sequences, with about 9.3% found just once.

V is TRBV20-1 and J is TRBJ1-2; no definite D call. This TCR was recovered from a woman aged 40 to 50 with HTLV-1-associated myelopathy (HAM/TSP). Sequencing used PBMCs. CDR3 amino acids: CSATDRVPLSNYGYTF. The CDR3 DNA follows: TGCAGTGCGACGGACCGGGTGCCCCTTTCTAACTATGGCTACACCTTC.